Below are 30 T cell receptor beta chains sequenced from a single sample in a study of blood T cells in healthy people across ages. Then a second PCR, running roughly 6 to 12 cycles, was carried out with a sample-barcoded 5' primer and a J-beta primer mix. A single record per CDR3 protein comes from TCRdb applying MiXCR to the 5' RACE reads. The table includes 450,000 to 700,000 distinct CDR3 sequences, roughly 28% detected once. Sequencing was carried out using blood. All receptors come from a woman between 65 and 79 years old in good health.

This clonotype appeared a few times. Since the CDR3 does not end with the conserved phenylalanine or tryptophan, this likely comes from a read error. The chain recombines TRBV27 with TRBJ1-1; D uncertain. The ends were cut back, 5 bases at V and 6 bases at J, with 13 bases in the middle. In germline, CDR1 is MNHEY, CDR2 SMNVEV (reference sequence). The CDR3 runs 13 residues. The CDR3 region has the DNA TGTGCCAGCAGTCCCAGATTTGTTTCTGAAGCTTTCTCT. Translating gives CASSPRFVSEAFS.

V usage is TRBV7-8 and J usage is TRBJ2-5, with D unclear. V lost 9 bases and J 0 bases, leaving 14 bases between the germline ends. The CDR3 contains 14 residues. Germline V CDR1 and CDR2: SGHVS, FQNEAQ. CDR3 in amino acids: CASIMGSNQETQYF. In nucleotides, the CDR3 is TGTGCCAGTATAATGGGCAGCAACCAAGAGACCCAGTACTTC.

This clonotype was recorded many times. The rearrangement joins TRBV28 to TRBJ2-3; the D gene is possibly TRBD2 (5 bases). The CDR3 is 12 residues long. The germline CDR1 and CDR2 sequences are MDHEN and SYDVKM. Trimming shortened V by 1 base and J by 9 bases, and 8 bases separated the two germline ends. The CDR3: CASSLLSGTQYF. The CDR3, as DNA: TGTGCCAGCAGTTTATTATCGGGGACGCAGTATTTT.

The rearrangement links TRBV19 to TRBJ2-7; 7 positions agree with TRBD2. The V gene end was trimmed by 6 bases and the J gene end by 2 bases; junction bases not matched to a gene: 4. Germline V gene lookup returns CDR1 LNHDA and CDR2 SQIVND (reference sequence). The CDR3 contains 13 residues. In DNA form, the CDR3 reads TGTGCCAGTAGGGGGAGGGAAACCTACGAGCAGTACTTC. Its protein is CASRGRETYEQYF.

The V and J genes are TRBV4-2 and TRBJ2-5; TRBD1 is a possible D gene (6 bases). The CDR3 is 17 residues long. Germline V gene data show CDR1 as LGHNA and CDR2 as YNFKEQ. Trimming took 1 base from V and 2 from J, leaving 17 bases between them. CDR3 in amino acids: CASSQAYSQGVQETQYF. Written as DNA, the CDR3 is TGTGCCAGCAGCCAAGCCTATTCACAGGGAGTACAAGAGACCCAGTACTTC.

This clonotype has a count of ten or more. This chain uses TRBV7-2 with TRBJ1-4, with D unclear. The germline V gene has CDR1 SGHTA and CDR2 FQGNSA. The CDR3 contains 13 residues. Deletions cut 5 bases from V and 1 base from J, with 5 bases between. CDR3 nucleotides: TGTGCCAGCAGCAGGGTAACTAATGAAAAACTGTTTTTT. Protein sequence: CASSRVTNEKLFF.

The CDR3 nucleotides are TGTGCCAGCAGCTTTCCTAGTACAGGGAAAGGAAACACCATATATTTT. Protein: CASSFPSTGKGNTIYF. The chain recombines TRBV7-2 with TRBJ1-3; D perhaps matches TRBD1 (6 bases). Germline-derived CDR1 and CDR2 are SGHTA and FQGNSA. Trimming took off 3 bases at V and 4 bases at J, with 16 bases between the two ends. The CDR3 spans 16 residues.

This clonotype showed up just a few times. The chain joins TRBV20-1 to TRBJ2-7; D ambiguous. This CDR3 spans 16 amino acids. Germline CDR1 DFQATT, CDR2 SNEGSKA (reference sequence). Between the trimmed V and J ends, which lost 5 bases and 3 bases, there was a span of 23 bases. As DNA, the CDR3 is TGCAGTGCTGAGCCCCCCGCTGGTCGCCCCGGCTACGAGCAGTACTTC. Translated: CSAEPPAGRPGYEQYF.

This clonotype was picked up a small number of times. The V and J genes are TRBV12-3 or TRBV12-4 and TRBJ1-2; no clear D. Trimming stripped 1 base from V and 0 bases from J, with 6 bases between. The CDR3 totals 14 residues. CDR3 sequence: CASSLGSANYGYTF. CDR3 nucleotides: TGTGCCAGCAGTTTAGGGTCAGCTAACTATGGCTACACCTTC.

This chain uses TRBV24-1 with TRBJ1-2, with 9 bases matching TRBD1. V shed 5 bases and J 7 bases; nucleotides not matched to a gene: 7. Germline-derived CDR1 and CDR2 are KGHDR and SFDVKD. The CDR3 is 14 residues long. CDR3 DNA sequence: TGTGCCACCAGTGGTCCAGGACAGGGGACTGGCTACACCTTC. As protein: CATSGPGQGTGYTF.

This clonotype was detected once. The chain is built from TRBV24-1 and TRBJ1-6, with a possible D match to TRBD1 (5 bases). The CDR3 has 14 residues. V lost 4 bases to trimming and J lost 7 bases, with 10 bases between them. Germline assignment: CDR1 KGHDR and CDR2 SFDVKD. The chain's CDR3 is CATSEGQGNSPLHF. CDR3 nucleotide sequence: TGTGCCACCAGTGAGGGGCAGGGAAATTCACCCCTCCACTTT.

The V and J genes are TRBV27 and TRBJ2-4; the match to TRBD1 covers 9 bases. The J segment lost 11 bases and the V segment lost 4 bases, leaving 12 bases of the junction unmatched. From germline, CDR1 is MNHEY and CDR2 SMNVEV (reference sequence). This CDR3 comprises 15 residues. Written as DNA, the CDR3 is TGTGCCAGCAGTTCGATGGGACAGGGCCCTCGGCTTCAGTACTTC. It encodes CASSSMGQGPRLQYF.

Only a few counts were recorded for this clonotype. CDR3 amino acids: CASSPQGRLAVEQYF. CDR3 coding DNA: TGTGCCAGCAGCCCCCAGGGGCGTTTAGCGGTCGAGCAGTACTTC. The rearrangement joins TRBV7-2 to TRBJ2-7; D tentatively fits TRBD1 or TRBD2 (6 bases each). The germline gives CDR1 SGHTA, CDR2 FQGNSA. Deletions cut 5 bases from V and 6 bases from J, with 20 bases between. CDR3 length equals 15 residues.

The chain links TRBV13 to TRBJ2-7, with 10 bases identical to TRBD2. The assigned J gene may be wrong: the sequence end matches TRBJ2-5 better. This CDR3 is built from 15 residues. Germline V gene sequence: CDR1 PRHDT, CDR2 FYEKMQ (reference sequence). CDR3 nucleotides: TGTGCCAGCAGCTATCGGACTAGCGGCCAAGAGACCCAGTACTTC. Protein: CASSYRTSGQETQYF.

The CDR3 reads CSARQQGRGYSYEQYF. CDR3 bases: TGCAGTGCTAGACAACAGGGGAGGGGGTACTCCTACGAGCAGTACTTC. The genes are TRBV20-1 and TRBJ2-7; D may match TRBD1 or TRBD2 (7 bases each). The V gene's germline CDR1 is DFQATT and CDR2 SNEGSKA (reference sequence). V was clipped by 2 bases and J by 0 bases, with 17 bases between them. The CDR3 extends over 16 amino acids.

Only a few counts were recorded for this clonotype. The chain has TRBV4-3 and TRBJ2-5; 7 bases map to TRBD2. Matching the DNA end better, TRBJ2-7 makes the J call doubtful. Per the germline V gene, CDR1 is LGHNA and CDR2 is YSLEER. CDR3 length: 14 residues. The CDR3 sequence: CASSPGAGTYEQYF. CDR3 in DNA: TGCGCCAGCAGCCCGGGAGCGGGGACCTACGAGCAGTACTTC.

This chain's CDR3 is CASSRGGIGYTF. The CDR3 nucleotides read TGTGCCAGCAGTCGGGGCGGTATTGGCTACACCTTC. The V and J genes are TRBV7-9 and TRBJ1-2, with D possibly TRBD1 on 5 matching bases. The CDR3 length is 12 residues. Trimming left V 6 bases short and J 7 bases short, with 12 bases between. Looked up from germline, CDR1 is SEHNR and CDR2 is FQNEAQ (reference sequence).

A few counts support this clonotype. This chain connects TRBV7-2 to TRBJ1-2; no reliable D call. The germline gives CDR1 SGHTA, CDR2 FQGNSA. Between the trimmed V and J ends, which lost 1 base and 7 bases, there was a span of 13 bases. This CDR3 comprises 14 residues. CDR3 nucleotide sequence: TGTGCCAGCAGCTTAGAGGGCATCCCTAGTGGCTACACCTTC. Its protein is CASSLEGIPSGYTF.

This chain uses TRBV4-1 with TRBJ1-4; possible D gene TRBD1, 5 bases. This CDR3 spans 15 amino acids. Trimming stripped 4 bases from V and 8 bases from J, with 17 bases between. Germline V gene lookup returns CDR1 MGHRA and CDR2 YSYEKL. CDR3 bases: TGCGCCAGCAGCCTACAAGAAAGCAGGGAGGAAAAACTGTTTTTT. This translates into CASSLQESREEKLFF.

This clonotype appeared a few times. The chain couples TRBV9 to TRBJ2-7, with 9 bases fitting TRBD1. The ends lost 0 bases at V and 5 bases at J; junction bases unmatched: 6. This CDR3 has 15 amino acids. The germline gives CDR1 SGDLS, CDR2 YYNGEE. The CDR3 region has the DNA TGTGCCAGCAGCGTAGCGGGGACAGGGATCCACGAGCAGTACTTC. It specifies CASSVAGTGIHEQYF.

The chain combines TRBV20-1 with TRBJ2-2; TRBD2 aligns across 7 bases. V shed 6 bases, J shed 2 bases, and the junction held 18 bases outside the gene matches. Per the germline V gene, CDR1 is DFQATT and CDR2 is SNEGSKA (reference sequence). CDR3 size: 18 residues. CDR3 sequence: CSAPLMGPLAENTGELFF. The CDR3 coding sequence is TGCAGTGCCCCCCTAATGGGTCCCCTAGCGGAAAACACCGGGGAGCTGTTTTTT.

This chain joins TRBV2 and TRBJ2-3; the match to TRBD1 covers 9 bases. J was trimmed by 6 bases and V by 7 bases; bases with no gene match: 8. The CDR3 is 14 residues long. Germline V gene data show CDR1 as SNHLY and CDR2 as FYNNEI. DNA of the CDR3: TGTGCCAGCACCCCACAGGGGGCGAGGGATACGCAGTATTTT. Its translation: CASTPQGARDTQYF. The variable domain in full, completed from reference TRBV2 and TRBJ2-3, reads EPEVTQTPSHQVTQMGQEVILRCVPISNHLYFYWYRQILGQKVEFLVSFYNNEISEKSEIFDDQFSVERPDGSNFTLKIRSTKLEDSAMYFCASTPQGARDTQYFGPGTRLTVL.

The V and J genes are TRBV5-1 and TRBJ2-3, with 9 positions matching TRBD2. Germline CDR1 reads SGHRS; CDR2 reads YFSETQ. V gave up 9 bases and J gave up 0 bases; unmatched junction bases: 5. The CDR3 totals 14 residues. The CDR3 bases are TGCGCCACCACTAGCGGGTTCAGCACAGATACGCAGTATTTT. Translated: CATTSGFSTDTQYF. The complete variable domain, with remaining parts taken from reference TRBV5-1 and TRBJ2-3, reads KAGVTQTPRYLIKTRGQQVTLSCSPISGHRSVSWYQQTPGQGLQFLFEYFSETQRNKGNFPGRFSGRQFSNSRSEMNVSTLELGDSALYLCATTSGFSTDTQYFGPGTRLTVL.

This chain's CDR3 is CASSLGQATTGELFF. CDR3 bases: TGCGCCAGCAGCTTGGGACAGGCCACCACCGGGGAGCTGTTTTTT. The chain has TRBV5-1 and TRBJ2-2; D may be TRBD1 (6 bases). Trimming took off 0 bases at V and 4 bases at J, with 10 bases between the two ends. Germline loops: CDR1 SGHRS, CDR2 YFSETQ. The CDR3 is 15 residues long.

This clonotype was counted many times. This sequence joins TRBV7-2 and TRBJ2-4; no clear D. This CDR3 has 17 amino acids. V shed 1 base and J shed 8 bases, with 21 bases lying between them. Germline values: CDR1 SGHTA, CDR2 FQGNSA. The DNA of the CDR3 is TGTGCCAGCAGCTTAGTAAAAAGACCCTCGACGTGGGACATTCAGTACTTC. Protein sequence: CASSLVKRPSTWDIQYF.

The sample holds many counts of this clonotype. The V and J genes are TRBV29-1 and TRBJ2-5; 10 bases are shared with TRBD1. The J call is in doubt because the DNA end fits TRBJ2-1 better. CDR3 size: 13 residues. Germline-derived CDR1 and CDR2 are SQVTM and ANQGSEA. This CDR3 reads CSVEGTGGGEQFF. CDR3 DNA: TGCAGCGTTGAAGGGACAGGGGGTGGTGAGCAGTTCTTC.

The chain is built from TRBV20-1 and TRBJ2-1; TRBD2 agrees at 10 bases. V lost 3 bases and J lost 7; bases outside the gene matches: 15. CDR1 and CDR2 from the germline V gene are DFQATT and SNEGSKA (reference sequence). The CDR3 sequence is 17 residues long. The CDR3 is CSASPLRLAGVKNEQFF. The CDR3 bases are TGCAGTGCTAGCCCTTTGAGGCTAGCGGGAGTGAAGAATGAGCAGTTCTTC.

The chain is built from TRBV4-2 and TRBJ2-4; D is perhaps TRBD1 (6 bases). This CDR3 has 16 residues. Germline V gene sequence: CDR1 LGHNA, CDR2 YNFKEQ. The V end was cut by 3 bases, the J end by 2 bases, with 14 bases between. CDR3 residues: CASSQSGEGTKNIQYF. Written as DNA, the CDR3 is TGTGCCAGCAGCCAGTCAGGGGAAGGAACCAAAAACATTCAGTACTTC.

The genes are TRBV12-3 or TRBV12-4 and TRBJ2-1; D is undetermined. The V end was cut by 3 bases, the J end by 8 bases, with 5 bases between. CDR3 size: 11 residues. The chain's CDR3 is CASSFMDEQFF. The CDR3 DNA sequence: TGTGCCAGCAGTTTTATGGATGAGCAGTTCTTC.

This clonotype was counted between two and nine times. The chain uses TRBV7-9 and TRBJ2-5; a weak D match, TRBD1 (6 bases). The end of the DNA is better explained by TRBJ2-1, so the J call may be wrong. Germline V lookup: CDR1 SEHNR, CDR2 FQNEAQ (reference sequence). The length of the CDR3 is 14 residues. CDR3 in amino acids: CASSSLQGYNEQFF. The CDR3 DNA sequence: TGTGCCAGCAGCTCCTTACAGGGCTACAATGAGCAGTTCTTC.